Listed here are 23 T cell receptor beta chains from one sample, sequenced in a study of blood T cell repertoires in COVID-19. Some clones are missing from TCRdb's copy, which holds only in-frame ones; the method was immunoSEQ multiplex PCR. This sample yields more than 250,000 clones, of which roughly 84% are seen a single time; 1% belongs to the top ten. The sample consisted of peripheral blood. Receptor source: a man aged 50 to 59 with active or convalescent COVID-19.

The chain combines TRBV6-5 with TRBJ1-1, with D possibly matching TRBD1 (5 bases). The CDR3 length is 13 residues. Trimming pared 7 bases from V and 1 base from J, leaving 10 bases between. Per germline, CDR1 MNHEY and CDR2 SVGAGI. CDR3 amino acids: CASTQGGNTEAFF. The DNA of the CDR3 is TGTGCCAGCACTCAGGGTGGGAACACTGAAGCTTTCTTT.

The CDR3 loop is CASSLRHMVGQGVPDTQYF. CDR3 sequence (DNA): TGTGCCAGCAGCTTAAGGCATATGGTTGGGCAGGGGGTCCCAGATACGCAGTATTTT. V is TRBV7-3 and J is TRBJ2-3, with 7 bases fitting TRBD1. V lost 1 base, J lost 4 bases, and 17 bases stayed unmatched. CDR1 and CDR2 from the germline V gene are SGHTA and FQGTGA. This CDR3 spans 19 amino acids.

The CDR3 loop is CASSSGQGQHYEQYF. The CDR3 DNA reads as TGTGCCAGCAGCTCAGGCCAGGGGCAGCACTACGAGCAGTACTTC. The genes are TRBV5-4 and TRBJ2-7; the D gene is possibly TRBD1 (6 bases). V lost 3 bases to trimming and J lost 3 bases, with 16 bases between them. The CDR3 is 15 amino acids. Germline V gene lookup returns CDR1 SGHNT and CDR2 YYREEE (reference sequence).

The rearrangement uses TRBV6-1 and TRBJ1-5; 7 bases align to TRBD1. V shed 3 bases and J 4 bases; nucleotides not matched to a gene: 6. Germline V lookup: CDR1 MNHNS, CDR2 SASEGT. This CDR3 is 15 amino acids long. The CDR3 nucleotides are TGTGCCAGCAGTGACCAGGGGACAGCGAATCAGCCCCAGCATTTT. Translation gives CASSDQGTANQPQHF.

The chain carries TRBV5-4 and TRBJ2-3; 11 bases map to TRBD2. CDR1 is SGHNT and CDR2 is YYREEE in the germline V gene (reference sequence). The CDR3 length is 17 residues. V trimming: 2 bases; J trimming: 3 bases; junction bases outside the gene matches: 8. The CDR3 region has the DNA TGTGCCAGCAGCTTTCGTAGCGGGAGGGCCGAGACAGATACGCAGTATTTT. Amino acid sequence: CASSFRSGRAETDTQYF.

The J gene is TRBJ1-1, the V gene TRBV21-1; the table assigns TRBD1, which was not confirmed against the DNA. TRBV21-1 is a listed pseudogene. The CDR3 covers 14 residues. In DNA form, the CDR3 reads TGTGCCAGCAGCAAAGGGCGACAGAACACTGAAGCTTTCTTT. Its translation is CASSKGRQNTEAFF.

V is TRBV27 and J is TRBJ2-7; TRBD1 matches at 9 bases. Germline loops: CDR1 MNHEY, CDR2 SMNVEV (reference sequence). V lost 6 bases and J lost 3; bases outside the gene matches: 6. The CDR3 totals 14 residues. The CDR3 bases are TGTGCCAGCAGCCAGGACAGGGGAGGCTACGAGCAGTACTTC. Its translation is CASSQDRGGYEQYF.

The V and J genes are TRBV19 and TRBJ1-1; a weak D match, TRBD1 (5 bases). The CDR3 runs 16 residues. Trimming stripped 5 bases from V and 4 bases from J, with 20 bases between. Germline CDR1 and CDR2: LNHDA and SQIVND (reference sequence). CDR3 in amino acids: CASSSKGRIGGTEAFF. CDR3 sequence (DNA): TGTGCCAGTAGTTCTAAAGGGCGAATCGGGGGCACTGAAGCTTTCTTT.

The chain has TRBV20-1 and TRBJ1-2; no clear D. This CDR3 is 11 amino acids long. Trimming stripped 7 bases from V and 3 bases from J, with 9 bases between. Germline CDR1 is DFQATT and CDR2 is SNEGSKA (reference sequence). The DNA for the CDR3 is TGCAGTGGTCCGGGAGACTATGGCTACACCTTC. This codes for CSGPGDYGYTF.

The rearrangement joins TRBV5-8 to TRBJ2-6, with TRBD1 matching over 7 bases. The CDR3 spans 16 residues. CDR1 is SGHTS, CDR2 YDEGEE, per germline. The ends lost 0 bases at V and 2 bases at J; junction bases unmatched: 2. CDR3 DNA: TGTGCCAGCAGCTTGGGACAGGGACCTGGGGCCAACGTCCTGACTTTC. Its translation: CASSLGQGPGANVLTF.

The chain joins TRBV6-5 to TRBJ2-7; tentatively, D is TRBD1 (5 bases). Germline assignment: CDR1 MNHEY and CDR2 SVGAGI. The V end lost 3 bases, the J end lost 2 bases, and 14 bases lay between the germline ends. The CDR3 is 15 residues long. Here the CDR3 reads CASSYGTSRAYEQYF. The CDR3 bases are TGTGCCAGCAGTTATGGCACTTCCAGGGCCTACGAGCAGTACTTC.

The count of this clone is one. This CDR3 is also generated by other DNA sequences in the sample. CDR3 amino acids: CASSLGQGYGYTF. The CDR3 bases are TGTGCCAGCAGTTTGGGCCAGGGATATGGCTACACCTTC. V usage is TRBV12-3 or TRBV12-4 and J usage is TRBJ1-2, with D tentatively TRBD1 (5 bases). Trimming removed 3 bases from V and 5 bases from J, with 10 bases in between. The CDR3 covers 13 residues.

This chain uses TRBV7-3 with TRBJ2-2; D may be TRBD1 (6 bases). The CDR3 runs 16 residues. Looked up from germline, CDR1 is SGHTA and CDR2 is FQGTGA. Trimming stripped 2 bases from V and 6 bases from J, with 16 bases between. CDR3 loop: CASSLGIGQGSGELFF. Here the CDR3 DNA reads TGTGCCAGCAGCTTAGGGATCGGGCAGGGGTCCGGGGAGCTGTTTTTT.

The chain links TRBV9 to TRBJ1-1; no definite D call. Per the germline V gene, CDR1 is SGDLS and CDR2 is YYNGEE. This CDR3 is built from 15 residues. Trimming cost V 1 base and J 3 bases, with 13 bases left between them. DNA for the CDR3: TGTGCCAGCAGCGTATCGGCGGAGAGCGACACTGAAGCTTTCTTT. It encodes CASSVSAESDTEAFF.

There are a few counts of this clone. The genes are TRBV10-1 and TRBJ2-1; TRBD2 aligns across 7 bases. Germline V lookup: CDR1 WNHNN, CDR2 SYGVQD (reference sequence). J was trimmed by 6 bases and V by 3 bases; bases with no gene match: 2. The CDR3 totals 13 residues. In DNA, the CDR3 is TGCGCCAGCAGTGAAGGACTAGTCAATGAGCAGTTCTTC. Translation: CASSEGLVNEQFF.

The gene calls are TRBV5-6 and TRBJ2-3; the match to TRBD1 covers 8 bases. Germline loops: CDR1 SGHDT, CDR2 YYEEEE. The CDR3 has 16 residues. V was pared by 1 base and J by 0 bases, with 4 bases of the junction left unmatched. CDR3 loop: CASSLLTGASTDTQYF. In DNA form, the CDR3 reads TGTGCCAGCAGCTTGTTGACAGGGGCCAGCACAGATACGCAGTATTTT. Full variable domain (remainder filled in from reference TRBV5-6 and TRBJ2-3): DAGVTQSPTHLIKTRGQQVTLRCSPKSGHDTVSWYQQALGQGPQFIFQYYEEEERQRGNFPDRFSGHQFPNYSSELNVNALLLGDSALYLCASSLLTGASTDTQYFGPGTRLTVL.

The chain uses TRBV6-5 and TRBJ2-1; 13 bases match TRBD2. The germline V gene has CDR1 MNHEY and CDR2 SVGAGI. The CDR3 loop spans 16 amino acids. The V segment lost 4 bases and the J segment 0 bases; nucleotides outside the gene matches: 0. The CDR3 protein is CASSWTSGSSYNEQFF. The CDR3 coding sequence is TGTGCCAGCAGTTGGACTAGCGGGAGCTCCTACAATGAGCAGTTCTTC.

The chain uses TRBV7-3 and TRBJ2-5; D possibly corresponds to TRBD2 (7 bases). Trimming removed 2 bases from V and 1 base from J, with 11 bases in between. Germline V lookup: CDR1 SGHTA, CDR2 FQGTGA. This CDR3 has 15 amino acids. The CDR3 nucleotides read TGTGCCAGCAGCTTAGTGGGGGGGCTCCAAGAGACCCAGTACTTC. This gives the protein CASSLVGGLQETQYF.

This chain uses TRBV11-3 with TRBJ2-4; 11 bases agree with TRBD2. The ends lost 4 bases at V and 1 base at J; junction bases unmatched: 3. This CDR3 spans 16 amino acids. The germline CDR1 and CDR2 sequences are SGHNT and YENEEA. The CDR3 sequence: CASSSSGRLAKNIQYF. The DNA of the CDR3 is TGTGCCAGCAGCTCTAGCGGGAGGCTCGCCAAAAACATTCAGTACTTC.

About this clone itself: One junction end disagrees with the germline gene, perhaps due to a read error. V is TRBV7-7 and J is TRBJ2-3, with D maybe TRBD2 (5 bases). The CDR3 totals 15 residues. Germline-derived CDR1 and CDR2 are SSHAT and FNYEAQ (reference sequence). CDR3 in amino acids: CASSPTGSSTDTQYF. The CDR3 bases are TGTGCTAGCAGCCCCACGGGATCTAGCACAGATACGCAGTATTTT.

The rearrangement links TRBV7-8 to TRBJ1-5, with 7 bases matching TRBD1. Germline V gene lookup returns CDR1 SGHVS and CDR2 FQNEAQ. The ends lost 5 bases at V and 5 bases at J; junction bases unmatched: 6. The CDR3 is made up of 14 amino acids. This CDR3 is CASSPGQLDQPQHF. CDR3 DNA sequence: TGTGCCAGCAGCCCGGGACAGCTAGATCAGCCCCAGCATTTT. Full variable domain (outside the CDR3, taken from reference TRBV7-8 and TRBJ1-5): GAGVSQSPRYKVAKRGQDVALRCDPISGHVSLFWYQQALGQGPEFLTYFQNEAQLDKSGLPSDRFFAERPEGSVSTLKIQRTQQEDSAVYLCASSPGQLDQPQHFGDGTRLSIL.

With respect to this clone: Compared with germline, one end of the junction differs, possibly owing to a read error. V gene TRBV19 combines with J gene TRBJ1-2, with D maybe TRBD1 (6 bases). CDR1 and CDR2 (germline): LNHDA, SQIVND (reference sequence). The CDR3 runs to 14 residues. Here the CDR3 reads CASSIGGRRDKLDF. DNA for the CDR3: TGTGCCAGTAGTATAGGAGGGCGAAGGGACAAGCTCGACTTC.

The chain uses TRBV7-3 and TRBJ2-1, with 11 nucleotides matching TRBD2. Germline loops: CDR1 SGHTA, CDR2 FQGTGA. The J segment lost 7 bases and the V segment lost 5 bases, leaving 7 bases of the junction unmatched. CDR3 length: 15 amino acids. CDR3 sequence: CASSKTSGNRNEQFF. The CDR3 DNA follows: TGTGCCAGCAGCAAGACTAGCGGGAATAGAAATGAGCAGTTCTTC.